This TCR beta chain was recorded in a study of blood T cell repertoires in COVID-19. Study-wide context: From T cells, B-cell-depleted T cells, or PBMCs came the material, which was cDNA or gDNA.

Individuals aged roughly 18 to 95 years were recruited from fewer than 25 US areas. For recovered donors of Cohort 3, there were two negative PCRs, clearance, or symptom resolution. As handled by the study authors: Nucleated cell number was recorded as an estimate derived from reference gene primer amplification. The table came from immunoSEQ multiplex PCR; TCRdb's copy has only in-frame clones and leaves some out. The V and J calls and the clone size are those of that table, but D and trimming were determined from the DNA. This table holds approximately 160,000 clones, roughly 80% found once. Trimming removed 0 bases at V and 8 bases at J, with 4 bases between. The CDR3 sequence is 12 residues long. The V gene's germline CDR1 is LGHNA and CDR2 YSLEER.

The chain recombines TRBV4-3 with TRBJ1-4; no clear D gene. This receptor was identified in a man over 45 who had recovered from COVID-19. Sequenced material: PBMCs or T cells enriched from blood (not recorded which). CDR3 sequence: CASSQDEEKLFF. In DNA form, the CDR3 reads TGCGCCAGCAGCCAAGATGAGGAAAAACTGTTTTTT.